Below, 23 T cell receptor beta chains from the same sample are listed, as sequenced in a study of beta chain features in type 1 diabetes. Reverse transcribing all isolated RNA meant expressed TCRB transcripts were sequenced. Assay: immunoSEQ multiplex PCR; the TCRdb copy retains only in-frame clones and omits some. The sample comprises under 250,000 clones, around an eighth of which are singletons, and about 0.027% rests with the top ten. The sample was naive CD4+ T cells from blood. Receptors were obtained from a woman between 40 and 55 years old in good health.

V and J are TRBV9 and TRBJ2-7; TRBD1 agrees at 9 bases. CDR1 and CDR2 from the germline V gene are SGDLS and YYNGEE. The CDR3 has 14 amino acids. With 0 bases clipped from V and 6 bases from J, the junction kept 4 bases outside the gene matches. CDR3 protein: CASSVADRGAEQYF. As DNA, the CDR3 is TGTGCCAGCAGCGTAGCTGACAGGGGGGCCGAGCAGTACTTC.

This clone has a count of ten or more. Here the CDR3 DNA reads TGTGCCAGCAGTCCAACAGGGCGAGGGGAGACCCAGTACTTC. Translating it yields CASSPTGRGETQYF. The V call is TRBV7-9, the J call TRBJ2-5; a weak D match, TRBD1 (6 bases). Germline V gene data show CDR1 as SEHNR and CDR2 as FQNEAQ (reference sequence). The V end was cut by 6 bases, the J end by 5 bases, with 16 bases between. This CDR3 comprises 14 residues.

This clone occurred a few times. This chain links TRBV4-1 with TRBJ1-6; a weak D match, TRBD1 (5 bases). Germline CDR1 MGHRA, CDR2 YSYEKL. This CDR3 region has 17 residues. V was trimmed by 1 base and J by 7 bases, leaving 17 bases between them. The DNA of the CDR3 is TGCGCCAGCAGCCAAGGCCCTGTTGGGGGGATCAATTCACCCCTCCACTTT. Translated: CASSQGPVGGINSPLHF.

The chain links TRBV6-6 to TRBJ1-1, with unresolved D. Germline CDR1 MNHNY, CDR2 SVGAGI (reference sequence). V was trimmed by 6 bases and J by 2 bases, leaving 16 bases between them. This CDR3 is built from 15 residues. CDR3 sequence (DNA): TGTGCCAGCAGACCCCCCCGGGTCTCTAACACTGAAGCTTTCTTT. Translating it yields CASRPPRVSNTEAFF.

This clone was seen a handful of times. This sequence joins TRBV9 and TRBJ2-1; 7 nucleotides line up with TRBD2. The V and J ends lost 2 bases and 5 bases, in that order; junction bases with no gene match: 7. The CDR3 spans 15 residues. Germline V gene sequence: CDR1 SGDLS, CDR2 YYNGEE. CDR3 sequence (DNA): TGTGCCAGCAGCGTCGATTTGGGACTAAACAATGAGCAGTTCTTC. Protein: CASSVDLGLNNEQFF.

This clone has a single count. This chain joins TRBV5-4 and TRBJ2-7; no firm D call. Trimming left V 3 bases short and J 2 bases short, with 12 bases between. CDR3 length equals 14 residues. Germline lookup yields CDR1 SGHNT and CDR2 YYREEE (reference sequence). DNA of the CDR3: TGTGCCAGCAGCTCGAGGTCTTCTACCTACGAGCAGTACTTC. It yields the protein CASSSRSSTYEQYF.

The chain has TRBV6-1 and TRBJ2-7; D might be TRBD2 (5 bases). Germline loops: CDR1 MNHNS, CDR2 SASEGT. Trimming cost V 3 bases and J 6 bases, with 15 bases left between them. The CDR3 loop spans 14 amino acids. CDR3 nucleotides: TGTGCCAGCAGTGAGTTGGAGCGGACGAGCGAGCAGTACTTC. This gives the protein CASSELERTSEQYF.

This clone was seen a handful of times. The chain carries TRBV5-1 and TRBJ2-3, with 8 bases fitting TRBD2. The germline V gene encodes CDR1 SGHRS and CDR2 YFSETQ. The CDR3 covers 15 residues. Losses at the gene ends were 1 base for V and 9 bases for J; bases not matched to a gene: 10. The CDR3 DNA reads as TGCGCCAGCAGCTTGTCGGGGGGGGCCTCTGGGACGCAGTATTTT. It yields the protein CASSLSGGASGTQYF.

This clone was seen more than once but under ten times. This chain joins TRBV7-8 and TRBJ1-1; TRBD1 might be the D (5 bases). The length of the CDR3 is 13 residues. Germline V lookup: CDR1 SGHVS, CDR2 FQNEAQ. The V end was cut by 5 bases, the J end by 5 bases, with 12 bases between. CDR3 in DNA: TGTGCCAGCAGCCCGAGGGGAGGGACTGAAGCTTTCTTT. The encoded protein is CASSPRGGTEAFF.

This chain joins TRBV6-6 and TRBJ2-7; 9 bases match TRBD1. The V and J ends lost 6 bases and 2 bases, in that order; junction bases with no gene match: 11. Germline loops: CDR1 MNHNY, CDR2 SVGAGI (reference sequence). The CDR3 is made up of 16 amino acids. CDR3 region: CASRRERGQGTYEQYF. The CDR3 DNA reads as TGTGCCAGCAGACGAGAACGGGGACAGGGAACCTACGAGCAGTACTTC.

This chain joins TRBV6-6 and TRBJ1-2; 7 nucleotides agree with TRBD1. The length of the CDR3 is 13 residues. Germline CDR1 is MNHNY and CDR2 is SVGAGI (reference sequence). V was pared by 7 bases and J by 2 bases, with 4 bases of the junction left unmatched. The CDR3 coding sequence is TGTGCCAGCAACCCGACAGGGAACTATGGCTACACCTTC. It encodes CASNPTGNYGYTF.

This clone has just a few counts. Here the CDR3 reads CASTRDSYNEQFF. CDR3 sequence (DNA): TGTGCCAGCACCCGGGACAGTTACAATGAGCAGTTCTTC. The chain combines TRBV6-1 with TRBJ2-1, with 7 bases that match TRBD1. Germline V gene sequence: CDR1 MNHNS, CDR2 SASEGT. With V trimmed by 7 bases and J by 4 bases, 4 bases remained unmatched. This CDR3 contains 13 residues.

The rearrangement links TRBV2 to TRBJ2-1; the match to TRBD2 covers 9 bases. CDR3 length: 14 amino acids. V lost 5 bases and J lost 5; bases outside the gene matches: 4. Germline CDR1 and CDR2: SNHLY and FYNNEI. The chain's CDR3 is CASSPSGVNNEQFF. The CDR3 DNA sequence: TGTGCCAGCAGTCCTAGCGGGGTTAACAATGAGCAGTTCTTC.

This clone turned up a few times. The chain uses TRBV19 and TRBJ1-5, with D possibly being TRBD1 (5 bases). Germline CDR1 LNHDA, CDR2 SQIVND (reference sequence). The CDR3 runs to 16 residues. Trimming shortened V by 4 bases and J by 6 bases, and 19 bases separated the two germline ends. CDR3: CASSKRGPGKGQPQHF. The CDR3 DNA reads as TGTGCCAGTAGTAAACGCGGTCCAGGGAAGGGTCAGCCCCAGCATTTT.

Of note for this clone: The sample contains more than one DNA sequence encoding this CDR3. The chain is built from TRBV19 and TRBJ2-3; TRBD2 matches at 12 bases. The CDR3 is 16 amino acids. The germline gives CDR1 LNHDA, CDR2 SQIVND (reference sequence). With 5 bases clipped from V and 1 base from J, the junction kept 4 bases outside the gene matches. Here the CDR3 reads CASSPRTSGGTDTQYF. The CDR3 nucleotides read TGTGCCAGTAGTCCCCGGACTAGCGGGGGCACAGATACGCAGTATTTT.

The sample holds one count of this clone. The CDR3 sequence is CASSPGGQGLGGYTF. The CDR3 DNA reads as TGTGCCAGCAGCCCAGGTGGACAGGGTTTGGGAGGCTACACCTTC. The J gene is TRBJ1-2, the V gene TRBV7-9, with 8 bases fitting TRBD1. CDR1 and CDR2 from the germline V gene are SEHNR and FQNEAQ (reference sequence). The CDR3 runs to 15 residues. Losses at the gene ends were 5 bases for V and 8 bases for J; bases not matched to a gene: 13.

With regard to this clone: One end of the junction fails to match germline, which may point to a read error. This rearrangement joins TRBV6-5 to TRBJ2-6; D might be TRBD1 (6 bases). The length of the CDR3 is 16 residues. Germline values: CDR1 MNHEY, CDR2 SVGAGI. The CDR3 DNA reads TGTGTCAGCAGTTACTCCGCAGGGGCTGGGGCCAACGTCCTGACTTTC. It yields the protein CVSSYSAGAGANVLTF.

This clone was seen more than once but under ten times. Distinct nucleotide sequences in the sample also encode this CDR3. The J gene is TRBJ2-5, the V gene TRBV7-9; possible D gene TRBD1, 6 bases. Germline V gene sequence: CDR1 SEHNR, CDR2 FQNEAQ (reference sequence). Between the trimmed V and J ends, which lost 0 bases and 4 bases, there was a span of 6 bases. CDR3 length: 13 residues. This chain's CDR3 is CASSLAGGETQYF. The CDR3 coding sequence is TGTGCCAGCAGCTTAGCAGGGGGAGAGACCCAGTACTTC.

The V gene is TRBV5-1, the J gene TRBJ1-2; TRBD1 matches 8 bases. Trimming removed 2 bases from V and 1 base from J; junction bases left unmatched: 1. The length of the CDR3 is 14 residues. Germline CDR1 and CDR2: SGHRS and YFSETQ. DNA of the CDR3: TGCGCCAGCAGCTTCGACAGGGGTAACTATGGCTACACCTTC. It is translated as CASSFDRGNYGYTF.

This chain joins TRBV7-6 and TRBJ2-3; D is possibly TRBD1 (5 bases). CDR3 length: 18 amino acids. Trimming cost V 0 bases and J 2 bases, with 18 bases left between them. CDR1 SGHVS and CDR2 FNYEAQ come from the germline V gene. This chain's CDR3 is CASSLAPPGATHTDTQYF. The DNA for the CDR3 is TGTGCCAGCAGCTTAGCGCCCCCTGGGGCGACCCACACAGATACGCAGTATTTT.

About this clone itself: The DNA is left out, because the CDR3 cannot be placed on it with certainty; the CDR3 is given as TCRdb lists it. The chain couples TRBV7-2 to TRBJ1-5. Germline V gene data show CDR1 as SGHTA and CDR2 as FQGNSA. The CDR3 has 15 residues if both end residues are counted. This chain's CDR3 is CASSRAGLSGQPQHF.

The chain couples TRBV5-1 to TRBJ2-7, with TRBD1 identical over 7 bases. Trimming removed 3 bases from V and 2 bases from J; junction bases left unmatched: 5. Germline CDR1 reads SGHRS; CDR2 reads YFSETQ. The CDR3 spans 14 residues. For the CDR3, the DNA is TGCGCCAGCAGCTCCCGGACAGGAACCTACGAGCAGTACTTC. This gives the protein CASSSRTGTYEQYF. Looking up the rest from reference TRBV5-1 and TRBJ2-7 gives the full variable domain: KAGVTQTPRYLIKTRGQQVTLSCSPISGHRSVSWYQQTPGQGLQFLFEYFSETQRNKGNFPGRFSGRQFSNSRSEMNVSTLELGDSALYLCASSSRTGTYEQYFGPGTRLTVT.

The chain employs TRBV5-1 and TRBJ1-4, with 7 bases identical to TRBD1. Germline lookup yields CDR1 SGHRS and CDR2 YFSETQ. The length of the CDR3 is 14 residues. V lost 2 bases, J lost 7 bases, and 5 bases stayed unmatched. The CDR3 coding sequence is TGCGCCAGCAGCTTAGGGGGCGCCGGTGAAAAACTGTTTTTT. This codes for CASSLGGAGEKLFF.